This T cell receptor beta chain was identified during a study of blood T cell repertoires in COVID-19 (TCRdb year 2020). About the study as a whole: Collaborator samples came from the United States, Italy and Spain and covered acute and convalescent phases of COVID-19. The prospective study material was composed of cDNA or gDNA derived from T cells, B-cell-depleted T cells, or PBMCs. Subjects who had been exposed to COVID-19, were actively infected with it, or had recovered from it provided the deeply sampled blood TCRbeta repertoires that made up the dataset. A freely available public database, intended as a resource for researchers studying the immune response to SARS-CoV-2, is where the repertoires were released. The samples were drawn from the first 160 participants of the ongoing ImmuneRACE study and from under 1,500 subjects provided by 6 global collaborators. A de-identified subject ID, COVID-19 status, age in years and sex were almost always included in the sample metadata. HLA class I and class II types, where available, came from metadata supplied by the sample provider rather than from assay-based typing. Points the paper makes about the study in general: How much clinical and demographic metadata was included differed by source and by participant, and the metadata was provided uncurated.

Another Seattle source contributed samples from volunteer blood donors who had recovered from COVID-19. Whole blood was collected in K2EDTA tubes by collaborating institutions according to the institutions' own protocols. For TCRbeta analysis, collaborator samples were shipped as frozen whole blood, as isolated PBMCs, or as DNA extracted from either sample type. This clone appeared a few times. What antigen it recognizes has not been identified. Per-base quality was not reported, and no clone a single base away is much larger than it. TCRbeta CDR3 regions were amplified from genomic DNA by means of the immunoSEQ Assay, a bias-controlled multiplex PCR. In the original analysis: The number of nucleated cells in each sample was estimated by amplification of reference gene primers within the assay. Sequence reads were collapsed and filtered to measure the absolute abundance of every unique TCRbeta CDR3 rearrangement. For each sample, productive Simpson clonality was calculated by taking the square root of Simpson's diversity index across productive rearrangements. Sourced from immuneACCESS, this table was stored by TCRdb with only in-frame sequences that have V and J called. A share of the clones is absent; for the studies checked, an unresolved V gene accounts for under half, and the remainder has no known explanation. V, J and clone size were drawn from that table, and D and trimming were deduced from the DNA. The sample records approximately 70,000 clones, 75% to 85% of which are singletons. The ten largest clones take up around a sixth of the sample.

Cut back by 2 bases and 6 bases, the V and J ends lie 8 bases apart. The CDR3 goes from the cysteine to the phenylalanine over 14 residues. This entry keeps only the CDR3 DNA: 42 bases, framed from base 1. CDR1 LNHNV and CDR2 YYDKDF are derived from the germline V gene (reference sequence). The sequence joins TRBV15 to TRBJ1-6; the D region possibly corresponds to TRBD1 (5 bases align). The clonotype comes from a man between 65 and 85 years old who had recovered from COVID-19. The sequenced sample was peripheral blood. The sequenced DNA is TGTGCCACCAGCAGATCTCAGGGTAATTCACCCCTCCACTTT. This yields the protein CATSRSQGNSPLHF.